Sequencing of this TCR beta chain was carried out in a study of blood T cell repertoires in COVID-19. Across the study: Collection of acute and convalescent COVID-19 samples took place in the United States, Italy and Spain.

The CDR3 is 13 residues long. Per germline, CDR1 SNHLY and CDR2 FYNNEI. Trimming removed 8 bases from V and 1 base from J; junction bases left unmatched: 3. In the authors' methods: How many nucleated cells were present was estimated from reference gene primer amplification. Assay: immunoSEQ multiplex PCR; the TCRdb copy retains only in-frame clones and omits some. V and J calls and clone size are given by that table; D and trimming were obtained from the DNA. Counted here are tens of thousands of clones, 70% to 90% occurring once; the ten biggest clones make up just over 3%. The TCR was taken from a woman of 80 years or more with COVID-19, enrolled during active disease. The sample consisted of peripheral blood. The chain joins TRBV2 to TRBJ1-1, with TRBD1 matching 8 bases. CDR3 nucleotides: TGTGCCAGCGAAGGGACAGGGAACACTGAAGCTTTCTTT. Residues: CASEGTGNTEAFF. Drawing the rest from reference TRBV2 and TRBJ1-1, the complete variable domain is EPEVTQTPSHQVTQMGQEVILRCVPISNHLYFYWYRQILGQKVEFLVSFYNNEISEKSEIFDDQFSVERPDGSNFTLKIRSTKLEDSAMYFCASEGTGNTEAFFGQGTRLTVV.